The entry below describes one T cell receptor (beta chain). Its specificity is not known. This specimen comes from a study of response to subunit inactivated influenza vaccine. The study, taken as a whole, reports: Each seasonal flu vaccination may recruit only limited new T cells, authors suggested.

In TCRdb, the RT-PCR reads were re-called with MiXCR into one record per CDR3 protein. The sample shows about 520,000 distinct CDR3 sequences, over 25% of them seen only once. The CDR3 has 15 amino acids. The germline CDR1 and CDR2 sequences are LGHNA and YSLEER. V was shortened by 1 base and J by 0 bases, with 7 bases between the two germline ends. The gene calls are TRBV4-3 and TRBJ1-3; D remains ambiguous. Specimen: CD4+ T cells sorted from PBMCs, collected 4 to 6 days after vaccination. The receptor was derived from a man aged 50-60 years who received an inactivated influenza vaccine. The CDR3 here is CASSQGPGSGNTIYF. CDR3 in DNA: TGCGCCAGCAGCCAAGGGCCTGGCTCTGGAAACACCATATATTTT.